A selection of T cell receptor beta chains follows, all from one sample in a study of cytomegalovirus exposure and HLA in healthy donors. The data were produced by immunoSEQ multiplex PCR, yet TCRdb's version contains in-frame clones alone and is incomplete. The sample has about 200,000 clones; 70% to 80% are singletons. Sequences were obtained from PBMCs. These receptors originate from a man younger than 45 in good health and CMV-seronegative. Both conserved end residues are part of each CDR3. Fields, in order: V gene, D gene, J gene, CDR3 protein. The D gene is left open where the match is weak.

v_gene: TRBV5-1; d_gene: TRBD1; j_gene: TRBJ2-1; CDR3aa: CASSLWLRGSSYNEQFF
v_gene: TRBV5-4; d_gene: TRBD1; j_gene: TRBJ2-4; CDR3aa: CASSSQGAVAKNIQYF
v_gene: TRBV30; d_gene: .; j_gene: TRBJ1-5; CDR3aa: CAWSVMLGTEPQHF
v_gene: TRBV5-1; d_gene: .; j_gene: TRBJ2-1; CDR3aa: CASSPGGVSYNEQFF
v_gene: TRBV27; d_gene: .; j_gene: TRBJ2-3; CDR3aa: CASSLARASGTDTQYF
v_gene: TRBV7-3; d_gene: .; j_gene: TRBJ2-7; CDR3aa: CASSLLPGKSYEQYF
v_gene: TRBV29-1; d_gene: TRBD1; j_gene: TRBJ1-1; CDR3aa: CSVWDSQNTEAFF
v_gene: TRBV10-3; d_gene: .; j_gene: TRBJ2-7; CDR3aa: CAISESSGLSYEQYF
v_gene: TRBV5-1; d_gene: .; j_gene: TRBJ2-5; CDR3aa: CASSLRWWEETQYF
v_gene: TRBV4-1; d_gene: TRBD1; j_gene: TRBJ2-7; CDR3aa: CASSQDTPTGSSVSAYEQYF
v_gene: TRBV5-1; d_gene: TRBD2; j_gene: TRBJ2-3; CDR3aa: CASSPVAGGPADTQYF
v_gene: TRBV27; d_gene: .; j_gene: TRBJ1-1; CDR3aa: CASSFGGAAFF
v_gene: TRBV11-2; d_gene: .; j_gene: TRBJ1-4; CDR3aa: CASSLGQGPNEKLFF
v_gene: TRBV5-1; d_gene: .; j_gene: TRBJ2-5; CDR3aa: CASSLLEAGTQETQYF
v_gene: TRBV5-6; d_gene: TRBD2; j_gene: TRBJ2-5; CDR3aa: CASSQGSGRAAETQYF
v_gene: TRBV27; d_gene: .; j_gene: TRBJ1-2; CDR3aa: CASSLGVGDGYTF
v_gene: TRBV28; d_gene: .; j_gene: TRBJ1-3; CDR3aa: CASREGGDADTIYF
v_gene: TRBV21-1; d_gene: .; j_gene: TRBJ2-3; CDR3aa: CAKRQWTGRSDTQYF
v_gene: TRBV14; d_gene: TRBD2; j_gene: TRBJ2-5; CDR3aa: CASSHGLVRGTQYF
v_gene: TRBV7-9; d_gene: TRBD1; j_gene: TRBJ2-7; CDR3aa: CASSPGQVIYEQYF
v_gene: TRBV5-4; d_gene: TRBD2; j_gene: TRBJ2-7; CDR3aa: CASSPPNRGDEQYF
v_gene: TRBV7-9; d_gene: .; j_gene: TRBJ1-5; CDR3aa: CASSLLDTGSGGNQPQHF
v_gene: TRBV7-9; d_gene: .; j_gene: TRBJ2-3; CDR3aa: CANSLARQGPDTQYF
v_gene: TRBV27; d_gene: .; j_gene: TRBJ2-7; CDR3aa: CASSSPRAYEQYF
v_gene: TRBV5-1; d_gene: .; j_gene: TRBJ1-2; CDR3aa: CASSLSTLSGYTF
v_gene: TRBV9; d_gene: TRBD1; j_gene: TRBJ1-5; CDR3aa: CASSGQGAWNQPQHF